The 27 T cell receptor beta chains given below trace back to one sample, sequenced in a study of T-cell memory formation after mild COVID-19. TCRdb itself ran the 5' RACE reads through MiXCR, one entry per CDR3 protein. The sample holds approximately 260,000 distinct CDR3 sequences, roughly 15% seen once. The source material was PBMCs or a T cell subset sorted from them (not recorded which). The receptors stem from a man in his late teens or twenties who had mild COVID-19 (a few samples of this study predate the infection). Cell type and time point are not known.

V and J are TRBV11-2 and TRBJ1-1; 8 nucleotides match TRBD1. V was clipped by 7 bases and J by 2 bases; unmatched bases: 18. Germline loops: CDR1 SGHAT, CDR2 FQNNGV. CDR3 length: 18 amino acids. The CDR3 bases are TGTGCCAGCAATTGGGAGTCAGGCAGGGGGCGTAGAAACACTGAAGCTTTCTTT. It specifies CASNWESGRGRRNTEAFF.

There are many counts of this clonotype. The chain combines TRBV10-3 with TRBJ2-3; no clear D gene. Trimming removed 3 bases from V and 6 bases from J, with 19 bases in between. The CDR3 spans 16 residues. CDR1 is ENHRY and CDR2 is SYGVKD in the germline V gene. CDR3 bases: TGTGCCATCAGTGAAACGAGGCTGGTTTCCACGGATACGCAGTATTTT. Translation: CAISETRLVSTDTQYF.

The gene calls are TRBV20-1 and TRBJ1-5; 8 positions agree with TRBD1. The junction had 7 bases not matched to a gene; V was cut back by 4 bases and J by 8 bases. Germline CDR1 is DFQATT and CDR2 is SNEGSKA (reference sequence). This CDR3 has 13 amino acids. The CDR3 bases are TGCAGTGCTAACCGACAGGGGATAAAGCCCCAGCATTTT. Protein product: CSANRQGIKPQHF.

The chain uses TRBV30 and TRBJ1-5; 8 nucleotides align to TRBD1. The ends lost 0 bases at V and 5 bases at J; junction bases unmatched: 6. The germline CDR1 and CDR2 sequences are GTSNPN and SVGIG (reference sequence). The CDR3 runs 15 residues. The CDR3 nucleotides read TGTGCCTGGAGTGTATGGACAGGGCGGGATCAGCCCCAGCATTTT. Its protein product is CAWSVWTGRDQPQHF.

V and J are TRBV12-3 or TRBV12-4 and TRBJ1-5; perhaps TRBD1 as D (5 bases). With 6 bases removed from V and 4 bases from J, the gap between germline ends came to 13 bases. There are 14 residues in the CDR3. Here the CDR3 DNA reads TGTGCCAGCAGCGCCATCGGACATAATCAGCCCCAGCATTTT. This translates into CASSAIGHNQPQHF.

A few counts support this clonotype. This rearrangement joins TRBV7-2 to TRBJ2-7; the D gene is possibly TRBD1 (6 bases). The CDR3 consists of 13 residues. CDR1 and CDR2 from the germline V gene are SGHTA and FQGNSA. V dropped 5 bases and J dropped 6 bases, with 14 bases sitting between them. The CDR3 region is CASSPGWGLEQYF. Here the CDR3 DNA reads TGTGCCAGCAGCCCCGGGTGGGGGCTCGAGCAGTACTTC. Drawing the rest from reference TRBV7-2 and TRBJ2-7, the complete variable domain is GAGVSQSPSNKVTEKGKDVELRCDPISGHTALYWYRQSLGQGLEFLIYFQGNSAPDKSGLPSDRFSAERTGGSVSTLTIQRTQQEDSAVYLCASSPGWGLEQYFGPGTRLTVT.

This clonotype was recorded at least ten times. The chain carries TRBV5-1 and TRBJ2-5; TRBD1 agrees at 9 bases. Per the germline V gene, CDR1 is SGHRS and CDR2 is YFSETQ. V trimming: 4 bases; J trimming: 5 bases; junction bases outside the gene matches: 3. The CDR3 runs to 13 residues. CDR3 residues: CASSLDRGETQYF. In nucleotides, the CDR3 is TGCGCCAGCAGCCTGGACAGGGGCGAGACCCAGTACTTC.

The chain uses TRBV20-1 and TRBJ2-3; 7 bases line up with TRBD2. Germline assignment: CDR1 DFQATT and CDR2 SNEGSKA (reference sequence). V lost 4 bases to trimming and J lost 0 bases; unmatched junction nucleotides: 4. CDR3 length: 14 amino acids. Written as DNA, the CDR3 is TGCAGTGCTAATAGCGGGTCTAGCACAGATACGCAGTATTTT. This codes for CSANSGSSTDTQYF.

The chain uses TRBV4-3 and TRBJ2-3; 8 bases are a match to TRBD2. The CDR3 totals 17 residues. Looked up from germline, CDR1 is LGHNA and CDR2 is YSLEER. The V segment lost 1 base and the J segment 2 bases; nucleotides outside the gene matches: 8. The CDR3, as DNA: TGCGCCAGCAGCCAAGGTATAGCGGGGTCCACCACAGATACGCAGTATTTT. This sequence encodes CASSQGIAGSTTDTQYF.

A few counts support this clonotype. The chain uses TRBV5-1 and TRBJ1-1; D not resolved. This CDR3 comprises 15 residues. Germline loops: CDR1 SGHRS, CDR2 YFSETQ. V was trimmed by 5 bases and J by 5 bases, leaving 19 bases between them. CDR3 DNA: TGCGCCAGCAGATCCGGCGGCGGGTTAGGGACTGAAGCTTTCTTT. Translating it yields CASRSGGGLGTEAFF.

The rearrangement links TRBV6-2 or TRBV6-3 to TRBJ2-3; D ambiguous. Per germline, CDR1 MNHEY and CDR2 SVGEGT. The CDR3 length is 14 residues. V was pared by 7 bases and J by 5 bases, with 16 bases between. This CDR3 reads CASTAPAKRDTQYF. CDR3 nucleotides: TGTGCCAGCACCGCCCCCGCTAAGAGAGATACGCAGTATTTT.

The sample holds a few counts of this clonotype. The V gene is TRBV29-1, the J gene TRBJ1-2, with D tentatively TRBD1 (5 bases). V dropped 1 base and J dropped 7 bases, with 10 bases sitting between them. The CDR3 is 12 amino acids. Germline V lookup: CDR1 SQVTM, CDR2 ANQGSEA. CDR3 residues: CSVEGQGGGYTF. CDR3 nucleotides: TGCAGCGTTGAAGGGCAGGGAGGTGGCTACACCTTC.

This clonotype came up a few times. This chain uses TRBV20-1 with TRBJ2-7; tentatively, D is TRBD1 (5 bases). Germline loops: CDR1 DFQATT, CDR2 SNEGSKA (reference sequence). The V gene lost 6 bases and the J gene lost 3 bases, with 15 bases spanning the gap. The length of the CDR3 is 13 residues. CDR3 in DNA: TGCAGTGCGACAAACACAGGTTACTACGAGCAGTACTTC. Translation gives CSATNTGYYEQYF.

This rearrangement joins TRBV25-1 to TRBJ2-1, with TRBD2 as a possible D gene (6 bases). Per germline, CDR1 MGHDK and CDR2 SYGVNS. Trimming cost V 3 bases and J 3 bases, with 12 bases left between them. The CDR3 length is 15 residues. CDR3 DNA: TGTGCCAGCAGTGAGTCGGGACTCCTCTACAATGAGCAGTTCTTC. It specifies CASSESGLLYNEQFF.

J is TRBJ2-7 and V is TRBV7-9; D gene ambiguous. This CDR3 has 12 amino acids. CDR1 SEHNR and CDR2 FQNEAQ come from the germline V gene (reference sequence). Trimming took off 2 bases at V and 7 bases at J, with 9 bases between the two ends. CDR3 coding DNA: TGTGCCAGCAGCTTACTGACGGGTGAGCAGTACTTC. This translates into CASSLLTGEQYF. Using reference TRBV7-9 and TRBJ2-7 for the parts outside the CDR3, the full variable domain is DTGVSQNPRHKITKRGQNVTFRCDPISEHNRLYWYRQTLGQGPEFLTYFQNEAQLEKSRLLSDRFSAERPKGSFSTLEIQRTEQGDSAMYLCASSLLTGEQYFGPGTRLTVT.

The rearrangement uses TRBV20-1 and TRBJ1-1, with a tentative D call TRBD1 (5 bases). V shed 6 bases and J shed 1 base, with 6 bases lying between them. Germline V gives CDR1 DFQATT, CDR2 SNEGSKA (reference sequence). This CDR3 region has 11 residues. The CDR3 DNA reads TGCAGTGCCCAGGGGAACACTGAAGCTTTCTTT. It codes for CSAQGNTEAFF.

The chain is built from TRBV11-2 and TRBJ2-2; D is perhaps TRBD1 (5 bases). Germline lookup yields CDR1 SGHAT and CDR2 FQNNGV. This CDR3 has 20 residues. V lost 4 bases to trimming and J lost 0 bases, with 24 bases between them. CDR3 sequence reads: CASSYATSRVTHSNTGELFF. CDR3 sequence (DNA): TGTGCCAGCAGCTACGCAACATCCAGGGTTACCCATTCGAACACCGGGGAGCTGTTTTTT.

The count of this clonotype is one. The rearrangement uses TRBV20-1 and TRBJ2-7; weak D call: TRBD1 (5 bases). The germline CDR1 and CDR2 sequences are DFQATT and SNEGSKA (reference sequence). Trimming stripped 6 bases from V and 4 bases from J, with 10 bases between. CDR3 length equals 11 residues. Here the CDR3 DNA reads TGCAGTGCCTCCCGACAGTACGAGCAGTACTTC. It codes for CSASRQYEQYF.

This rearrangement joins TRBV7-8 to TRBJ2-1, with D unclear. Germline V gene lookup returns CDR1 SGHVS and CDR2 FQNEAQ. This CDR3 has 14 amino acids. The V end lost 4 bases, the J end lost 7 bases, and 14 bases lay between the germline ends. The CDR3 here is CASSSPAIWNEQFF. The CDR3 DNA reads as TGTGCCAGCAGCTCACCCGCCATCTGGAATGAGCAGTTCTTC.

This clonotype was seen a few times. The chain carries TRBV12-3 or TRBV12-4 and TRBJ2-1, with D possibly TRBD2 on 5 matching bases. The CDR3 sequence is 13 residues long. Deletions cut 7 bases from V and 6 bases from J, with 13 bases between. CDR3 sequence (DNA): TGTGCCAGCAACTTCGGACTGGCCAATGAGCAGTTCTTC. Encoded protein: CASNFGLANEQFF.

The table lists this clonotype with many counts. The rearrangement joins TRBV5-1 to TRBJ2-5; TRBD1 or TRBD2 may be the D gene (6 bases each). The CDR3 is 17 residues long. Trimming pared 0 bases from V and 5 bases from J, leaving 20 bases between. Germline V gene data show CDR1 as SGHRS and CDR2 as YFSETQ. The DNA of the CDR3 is TGCGCCAGCAGCTTGGGGTCCCCAACGGGGGCTGGGGAGACCCAGTACTTC. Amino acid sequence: CASSLGSPTGAGETQYF.

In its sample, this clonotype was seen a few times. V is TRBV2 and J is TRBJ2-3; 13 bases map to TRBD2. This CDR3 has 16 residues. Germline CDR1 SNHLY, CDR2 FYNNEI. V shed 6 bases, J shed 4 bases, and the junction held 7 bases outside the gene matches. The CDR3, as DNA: TGTGCCAGCAGGGGGACTAGCGGGGCAGCGGCAGATACGCAGTATTTT. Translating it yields CASRGTSGAAADTQYF.

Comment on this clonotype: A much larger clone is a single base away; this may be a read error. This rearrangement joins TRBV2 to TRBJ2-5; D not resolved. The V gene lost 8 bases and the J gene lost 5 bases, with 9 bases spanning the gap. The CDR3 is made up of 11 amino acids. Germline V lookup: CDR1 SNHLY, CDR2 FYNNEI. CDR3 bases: TGTGCCAGCGGCCCCTGGGAGACCCAGTACTTC. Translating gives CASGPWETQYF.

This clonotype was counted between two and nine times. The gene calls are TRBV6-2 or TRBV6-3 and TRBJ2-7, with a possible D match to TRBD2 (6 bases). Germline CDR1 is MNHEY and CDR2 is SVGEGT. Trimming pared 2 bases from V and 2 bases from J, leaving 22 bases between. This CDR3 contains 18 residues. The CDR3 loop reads CASSYSTASAGAPYEQYF. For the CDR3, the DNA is TGTGCCAGCAGTTACAGTACCGCTAGCGCCGGGGCTCCCTACGAGCAGTACTTC.

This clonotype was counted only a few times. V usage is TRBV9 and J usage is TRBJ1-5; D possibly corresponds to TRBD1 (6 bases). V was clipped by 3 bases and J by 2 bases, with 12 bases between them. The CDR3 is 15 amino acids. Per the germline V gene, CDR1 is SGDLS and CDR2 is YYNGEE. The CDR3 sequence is CASSETGYGNQPQHF. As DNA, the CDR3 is TGTGCCAGCAGCGAGACAGGTTATGGCAATCAGCCCCAGCATTTT.

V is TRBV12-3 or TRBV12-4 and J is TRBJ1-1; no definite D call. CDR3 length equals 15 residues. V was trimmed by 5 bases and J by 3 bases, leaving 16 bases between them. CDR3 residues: CASSPPAGWHTEAFF. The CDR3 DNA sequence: TGTGCCAGCAGTCCACCCGCCGGGTGGCACACTGAAGCTTTCTTT.

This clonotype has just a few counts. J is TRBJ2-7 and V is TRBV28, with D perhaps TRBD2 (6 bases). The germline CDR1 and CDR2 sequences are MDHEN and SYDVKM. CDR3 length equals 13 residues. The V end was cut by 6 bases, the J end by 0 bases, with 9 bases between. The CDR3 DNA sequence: TGTGCCAGCAGGGTCGGGAGCTCCTACGAGCAGTACTTC. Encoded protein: CASRVGSSYEQYF.